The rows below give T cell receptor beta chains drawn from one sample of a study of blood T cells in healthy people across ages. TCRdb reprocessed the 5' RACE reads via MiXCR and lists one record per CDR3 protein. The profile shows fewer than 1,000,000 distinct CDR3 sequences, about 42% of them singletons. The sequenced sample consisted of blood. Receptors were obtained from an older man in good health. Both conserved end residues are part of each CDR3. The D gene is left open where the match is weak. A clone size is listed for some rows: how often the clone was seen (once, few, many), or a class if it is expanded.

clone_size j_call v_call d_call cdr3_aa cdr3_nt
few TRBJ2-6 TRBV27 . CASSLQEPGANVLTF TGTGCCAGCAGTCTACAGGAACCTGGGGCCAACGTCCTGACTTTC
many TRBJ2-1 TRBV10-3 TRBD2 CATKLAGENEQFF TGTGCCACAAAACTAGCGGGAGAGAATGAGCAGTTCTTC
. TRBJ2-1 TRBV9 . CASSSSGGTEQFF TGTGCCAGCAGCAGTTCAGGCGGGACTGAGCAGTTCTTC
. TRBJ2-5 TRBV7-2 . CASSPSLTTAGINEQYF TGTGCCAGCAGCCCCTCCCTAACTACCGCAGGAATAAATGAGCAGTACTTC
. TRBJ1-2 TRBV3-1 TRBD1 CASSRGQGSYGYTF TGTGCCAGCAGCCGCGGACAGGGGTCCTATGGCTACACCTTC
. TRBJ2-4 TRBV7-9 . CASSLGGDIQYF TGTGCCAGCAGCTTAGGAGGAGACATTCAGTACTTC
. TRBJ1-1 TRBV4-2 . CASSQNRYTEAFF TGTGCCAGCAGCCAAAATAGGTACACTGAAGCTTTCTTT
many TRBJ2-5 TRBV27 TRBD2 CASSPLAGGQETQYF TGTGCCAGCAGTCCCTTAGCGGGAGGACAAGAGACCCAGTACTTC
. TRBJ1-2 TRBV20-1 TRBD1 CSAREGRFRGYGYTF TGCAGTGCTAGAGAGGGTCGCTTCAGGGGGTATGGCTACACCTTC
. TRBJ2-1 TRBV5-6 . CASHRWGRGNPEQFF TGTGCCAGCCACCGTTGGGGGCGAGGTAATCCTGAGCAGTTCTTC
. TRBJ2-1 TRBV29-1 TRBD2 CSVSTSGTYNEQFF TGCAGCGTCTCGACTAGCGGAACATACAATGAGCAGTTCTTC
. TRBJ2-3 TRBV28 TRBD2 CATGQAGVTSTDTQYF TGTGCCACCGGTCAAGCGGGAGTCACTAGCACAGATACGCAGTATTTT
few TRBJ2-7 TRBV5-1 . CASSWTGASASEQYF TGCGCCAGCAGCTGGACGGGGGCAAGTGCGTCCGAGCAGTACTTC
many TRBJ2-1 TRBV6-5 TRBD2 CASTPGGRVNEQFF TGTGCCAGCACTCCGGGAGGGAGGGTCAATGAGCAGTTCTTC
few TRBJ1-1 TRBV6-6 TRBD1 CASSYTGATEAFF TGTGCCAGCAGTTACACAGGGGCCACTGAAGCTTTCTTT
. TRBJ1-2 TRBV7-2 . CASSLIPRSGGYTF TGTGCCAGCAGCTTAATCCCCCGGTCGGGGGGCTACACCTTC
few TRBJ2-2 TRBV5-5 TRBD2 CASSLEAGVAGELFF TGTGCCAGCAGCTTGGAGGCGGGAGTTGCCGGGGAGCTGTTTTTT
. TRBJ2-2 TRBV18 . CASSPPGAGNTGELFF TGTGCCAGCTCACCGCCCGGGGCAGGGAACACCGGGGAGCTGTTTTTT
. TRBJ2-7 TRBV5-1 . CASKRQSSSYEQYF TGCGCCAGCAAAAGACAGTCGAGCTCCTACGAGCAGTACTTC
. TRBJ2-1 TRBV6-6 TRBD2 CASRERLAGRNEQFF TGTGCCAGCAGGGAAAGACTAGCGGGACGCAATGAGCAGTTCTTC
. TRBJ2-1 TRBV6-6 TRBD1 CASSYGGRGNEQFF TGTGCCAGCAGTTACGGGGGCAGGGGGAATGAGCAGTTCTTC
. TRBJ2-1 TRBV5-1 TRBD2 CASSPTPSGSNYNEQFF TGCGCCAGCAGCCCAACCCCTAGCGGGAGTAACTACAATGAGCAGTTCTTC
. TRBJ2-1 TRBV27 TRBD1 CASSVDRAADEQFF TGTGCCAGCAGTGTCGACAGGGCGGCAGATGAGCAGTTCTTC
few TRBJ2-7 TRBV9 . CASSVGTGLEQYF TGTGCCAGCAGCGTAGGAACAGGCCTGGAGCAGTACTTC
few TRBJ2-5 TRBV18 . CASSPPQGWSETQYF TGTGCCAGCTCACCACCGCAGGGGTGGTCAGAGACCCAGTACTTC
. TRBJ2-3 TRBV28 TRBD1 CAYGGGQGARGAQYF TGTGCTTACGGAGGAGGACAGGGGGCGCGTGGTGCGCAGTATTTT
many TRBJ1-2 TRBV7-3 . CASSLPGRTVGYTF TGTGCCAGCAGCTTGCCGGGCCGCACGGTTGGCTACACCTTC
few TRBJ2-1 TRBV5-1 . CASSGPGIARNNEQFF TGCGCCAGCAGCGGACCGGGGATAGCACGGAACAATGAGCAGTTCTTC
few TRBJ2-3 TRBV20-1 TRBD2 CSARRTSGTDTQYF TGCAGTGCTAGAAGGACTAGCGGTACAGATACGCAGTATTTT
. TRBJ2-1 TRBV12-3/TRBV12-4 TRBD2 CASSLVLAGGKNEQFF TGTGCCAGCAGTTTAGTCCTAGCGGGGGGAAAGAATGAGCAGTTCTTC
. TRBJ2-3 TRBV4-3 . CASSHLRDSLYRTDTQYF TGCGCCAGCAGCCACTTAAGGGACTCACTGTACCGCACAGATACGCAGTATTTT
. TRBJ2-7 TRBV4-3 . CASSQYFQGVSYEQYF TGCGCCAGCAGCCAATATTTCCAGGGCGTTTCCTACGAGCAGTACTTC
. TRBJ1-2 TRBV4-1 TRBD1 CASSQDSGGANYGYTF TGCGCCAGCAGCCAAGATTCAGGGGGTGCTAACTATGGCTACACCTTC
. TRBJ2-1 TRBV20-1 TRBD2 CSARLREGYNEQFF TGCAGTGCTAGGTTGCGGGAGGGATACAATGAGCAGTTCTTC
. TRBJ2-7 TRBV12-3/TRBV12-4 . CASRRPGSVYEQYF TGTGCCAGCAGACGCCCAGGGTCCGTTTACGAGCAGTACTTC
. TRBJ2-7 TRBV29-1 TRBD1 CSVKGTGDFYEQYF TGCAGCGTGAAAGGGACAGGGGATTTCTACGAGCAGTACTTC
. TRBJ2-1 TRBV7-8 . CASSLSGYPDDEQFF TGTGCCAGCAGCCTGAGCGGCTACCCGGACGATGAGCAGTTCTTC
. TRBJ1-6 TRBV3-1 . CASSQDWGTEPYNSPLHF TGTGCCAGCAGCCAAGATTGGGGGACGGAGCCATATAATTCACCCCTCCACTTT
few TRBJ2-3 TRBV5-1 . CASSGTGLGDTQYF TGCGCCAGCAGCGGAACAGGGTTAGGAGATACGCAGTATTTT
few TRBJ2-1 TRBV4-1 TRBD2 CASSQEASGHNEQFF TGCGCCAGCAGCCAAGAGGCTAGCGGTCACAATGAGCAGTTCTTC
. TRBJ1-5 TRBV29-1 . CSVVVGIHQPQHF TGCAGCGTTGTAGTAGGGATACACCAGCCCCAGCATTTT
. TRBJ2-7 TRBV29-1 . CSVQGGRAPYEQYF TGCAGCGTGCAGGGGGGCAGAGCTCCCTACGAGCAGTACTTC
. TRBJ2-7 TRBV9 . CASSVGPGPYEQYF TGTGCCAGCAGCGTGGGTCCAGGGCCCTACGAGCAGTACTTC
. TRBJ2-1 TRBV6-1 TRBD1 CASSQGTGGSYNEQFF TGTGCCAGCAGCCAGGGGACAGGGGGCTCCTACAATGAGCAGTTCTTC
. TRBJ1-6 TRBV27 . CASSLNGQRVRQQGRASWPLHF TGTGCCAGCAGTTTAAATGGCCAGAGGGTCCGGCAACAGGGAAGGGCCTCATGGCCCCTCCACTTT
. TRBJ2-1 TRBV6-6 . CASRARLWSSYNEQFF TGTGCCAGCAGAGCGCGGCTTTGGAGCTCCTACAATGAGCAGTTCTTC
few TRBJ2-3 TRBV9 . CASSAGGGTDTQYF TGTGCCAGCAGTGCCGGAGGCGGCACAGATACGCAGTATTTT
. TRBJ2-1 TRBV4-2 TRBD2 CASSQQGLAGVNYNEQFF TGTGCCAGCAGCCAACAGGGACTAGCGGGAGTTAACTACAATGAGCAGTTCTTC
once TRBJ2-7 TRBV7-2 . CASSQTTGPISYEQYF TGTGCCAGCAGCCAAACTACAGGGCCTATCTCCTACGAGCAGTACTTC
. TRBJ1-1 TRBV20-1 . CSARDRFRQRNTEAFF TGCAGTGCTAGAGATAGATTCCGGCAGAGGAACACTGAAGCTTTCTTT
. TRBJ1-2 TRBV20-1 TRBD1 CSAAQGDYGYTF TGCAGTGCCGCCCAGGGGGACTATGGCTACACCTTC
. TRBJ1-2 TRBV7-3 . CASSLIRLPRGTNYGYTF TGTGCCAGCAGCTTAATCCGCCTCCCTCGAGGGACTAACTATGGCTACACCTTC
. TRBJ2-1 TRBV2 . CASSVAGDEQFF TGTGCCAGCAGTGTAGCCGGAGATGAGCAGTTCTTC
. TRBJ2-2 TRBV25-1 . CASSDGVTGELFF TGTGCCAGCAGTGATGGGGTGACCGGGGAGCTGTTTTTT
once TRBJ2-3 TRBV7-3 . CASRSSEITDTQYF TGTGCCAGCAGGTCCTCGGAGATCACAGATACGCAGTATTTT
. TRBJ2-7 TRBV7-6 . CASSLYAGHDPYEQYF TGTGCCAGCAGCTTATATGCGGGGCATGATCCCTACGAGCAGTACTTC
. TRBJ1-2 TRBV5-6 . CASSLPAGCGYTF TGTGCCAGCAGCTTGCCGGCAGGGTGTGGCTACACCTTC
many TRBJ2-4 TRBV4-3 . CASSHYLGRGEKNIQYF TGCGCCAGCAGCCATTACCTAGGTCGAGGGGAGAAAAACATTCAGTACTTC
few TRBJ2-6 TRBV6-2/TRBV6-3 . CASSFVRDGVSGANVLTF TGTGCCAGCAGTTTTGTCCGGGACGGAGTCTCTGGGGCCAACGTCCTGACTTTC
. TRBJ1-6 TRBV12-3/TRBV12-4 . CATRQLENSLLHF TGTGCCACAAGACAGTTAGAGAATTCACTCCTCCACTTT